This T cell receptor (beta chain) was identified in a study of T-cell reconstitution after alpha-beta-depleted transplantation in children. V was pared by 1 base and J by 6 bases, with 13 bases between. This CDR3 comprises 14 residues. Germline loops: CDR1 LGHDT, CDR2 YNNKEL (reference sequence). As it was prepared, the TCRbeta library received unique molecular identifiers. One entry per CDR3 protein results from TCRdb running MiXCR on the PCR reads. The repertoire holds about 420,000 distinct CDR3 sequences, with about 11% as singletons. The chain is built from TRBV3-1 and TRBJ2-7; D is possibly TRBD2 (5 bases). The sequencing used PBMCs from the stem cell graft donor, collected from the stem cell graft. The source is a human donor who donated a stem cell graft to a child with acute myeloid leukemia. Written as DNA, the CDR3 is TGTGCCAGCAGCCAAGTCCCGGGAATCAGCGAGCAGTACTTC. This gives the protein CASSQVPGISEQYF.